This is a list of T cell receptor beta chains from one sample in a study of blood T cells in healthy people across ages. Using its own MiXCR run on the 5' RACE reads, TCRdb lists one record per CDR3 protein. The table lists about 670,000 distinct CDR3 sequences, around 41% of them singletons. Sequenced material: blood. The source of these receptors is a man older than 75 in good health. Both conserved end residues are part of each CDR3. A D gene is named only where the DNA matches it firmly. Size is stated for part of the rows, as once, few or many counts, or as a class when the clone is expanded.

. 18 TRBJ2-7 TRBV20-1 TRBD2 TGCAGTGCTAGTCCGGGACTAGCGGGTCGGAGCTCCTACAATGAGCAGTACTTC CSASPGLAGRSSYNEQYF
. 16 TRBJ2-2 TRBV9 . TGTGCCAGCGCCACAGACGCGGGGCGAAACACCGGGGAGCTGTTTTTT CASATDAGRNTGELFF
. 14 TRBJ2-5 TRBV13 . TGTGCCAGCAGCCCTGGGTGGGTAGTGGAGACCCAGTACTTC CASSPGWVVETQYF
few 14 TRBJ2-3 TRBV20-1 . TGCTCCCGGGAGGCGGGAGTGGGGGGACAAGCGCAGTATTTT CSREAGVGGQAQYF
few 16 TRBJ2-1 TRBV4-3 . TGCGCCAGCAGCCAAGATGGGACACTCCTTTACAATGAGCAGTTCTTC CASSQDGTLLYNEQFF
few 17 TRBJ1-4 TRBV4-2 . TGTGCCAGCAGCCAAGTCAGGGGAGGGGTACCTAATGAAAAACTGTTTTTT CASSQVRGGVPNEKLFF
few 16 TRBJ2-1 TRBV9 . TGTGCCAGCAGCGCGGGGCGGGGCGTAACCTACAATGAGCAGTTCTTC CASSAGRGVTYNEQFF
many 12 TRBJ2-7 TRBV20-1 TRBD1 TGCAGTGCTATTAGGGGGCAGAGCGAGCAGTACTTC CSAIRGQSEQYF
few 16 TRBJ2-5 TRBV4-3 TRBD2 TGCGCCAGCAGCCAAGATTGGCGGGGGATGCAAGAGACCCAGTACTTC CASSQDWRGMQETQYF
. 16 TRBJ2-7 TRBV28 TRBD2 TGTGCCAGCAGTTCCCGGGGACTAGCGGGAGGCGGCGAGCAGTACTTC CASSSRGLAGGGEQYF
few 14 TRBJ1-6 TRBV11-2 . TGTGCCAGCAGCCCCACCGGCAGCGGATCACCCCTCCACTTT CASSPTGSGSPLHF
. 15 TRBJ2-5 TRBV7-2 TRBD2 TGTGCCAGCAGCTTAGATCGGGGGGGGATGGAGACCCAGTACTTC CASSLDRGGMETQYF
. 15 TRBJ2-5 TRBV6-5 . TGTGCCAGCAGCCAGGCGGCCAGTTTGGGTGAGACCCAGTACTTC CASSQAASLGETQYF
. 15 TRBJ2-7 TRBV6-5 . TGTGCCAGCAGCTCCCTCCAGACACTTCACAATGAGCAGTACTTC CASSSLQTLHNEQYF
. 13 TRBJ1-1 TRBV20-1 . TGCAGTGCTAGGGCCAATCCGAACACTGAAGCTTTCTTT CSARANPNTEAFF
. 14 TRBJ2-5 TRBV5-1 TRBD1 TGCGCCAGCAGCGCCGGACAGGGGGGAGAGACCCAGTACTTC CASSAGQGGETQYF
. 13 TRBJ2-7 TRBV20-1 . TGCAGTGCTAGCAGGGACACATCCTACGAGCAGTACTTC CSASRDTSYEQYF
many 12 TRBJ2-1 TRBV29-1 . TGCGGCCTTGGCAGCTCCTACAATGAGCAGTTCTTC CGLGSSYNEQFF
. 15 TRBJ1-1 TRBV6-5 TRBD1 TGTGCCAGCAGTCACAACAGGGGGCACTACACTGAAGCTTTCTTT CASSHNRGHYTEAFF
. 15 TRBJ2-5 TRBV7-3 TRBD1 TGTGCCAGCAGCCCCGGGGGGACAGGGAAAGAGACCCAGTACTTC CASSPGGTGKETQYF
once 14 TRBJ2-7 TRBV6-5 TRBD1 TGTGCCAGCAGTCCCGGACAGGGGGCATGGGAGCAGTACTTC CASSPGQGAWEQYF
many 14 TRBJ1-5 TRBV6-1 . TGTGCCAGCAGTGTTGGCGGATTCAATCAGCCCCAGCATTTT CASSVGGFNQPQHF
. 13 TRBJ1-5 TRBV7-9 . TGTGCCAGCAGCTTTAACAGGGATCAGCCCCAGCATTTT CASSFNRDQPQHF
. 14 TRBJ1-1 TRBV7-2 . TGTGCCAGCAGCTTAATGGGGTGGAACACTGAAGCTTTCTTT CASSLMGWNTEAFF
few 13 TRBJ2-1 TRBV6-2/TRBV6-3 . TGTGCCAGCAGTTCCCAACAGGGCCATGAGCAGTTCTTC CASSSQQGHEQFF
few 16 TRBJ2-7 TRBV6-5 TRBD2 TGTGCCAGCAGTTACCCCCTAGCGGCTCTATACAATGAGCAGTACTTC CASSYPLAALYNEQYF
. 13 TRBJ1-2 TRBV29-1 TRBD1 TGCAGCGTTGAAAGGACAGGGGCTGATGGCTACACCTTC CSVERTGADGYTF
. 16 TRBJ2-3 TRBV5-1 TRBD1 TGCGCCAGCAGCTCCAAGGGACAGGGGGGCACAGATACGCAGTATTTT CASSSKGQGGTDTQYF
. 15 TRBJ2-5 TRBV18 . TGTGCCAGCTCACCACAGGCAGGGCCTCAAGAGACCCAGTACTTC CASSPQAGPQETQYF
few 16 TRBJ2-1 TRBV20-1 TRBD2 TGCAGTGCCCCGGCCCTGGGCGGGGGGGCCTACAATGAGCAGTTCTTC CSAPALGGGAYNEQFF
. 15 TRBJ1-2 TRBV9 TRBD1 TGTGCCAGCAGCGCCCAAACAGGGGCGGCCTATGGCTACACCTTC CASSAQTGAAYGYTF
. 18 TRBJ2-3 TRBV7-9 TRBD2 TGTGCCAGCAGCTTAGGACTAGCGGGAGGGCACGTCGCAGATACGCAGTATTTT CASSLGLAGGHVADTQYF
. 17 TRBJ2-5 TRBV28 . TGTGCCTACAGTTTAGACCGTAGCGGAGGGACGCAAGAGACCCAGTACTTC CAYSLDRSGGTQETQYF
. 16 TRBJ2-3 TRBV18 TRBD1 TGTGCCAGCTCACCACCCGACAGGGGATGGCCAGATACGCAGTATTTT CASSPPDRGWPDTQYF
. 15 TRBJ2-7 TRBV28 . TGTGCCAGCAGCCCTTCCGGGACACCCCCCTACGAGCAGTACTTC CASSPSGTPPYEQYF
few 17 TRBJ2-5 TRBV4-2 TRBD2 TGTGCCAGCAGCCAAGATCGTGCTAGCGGGGGACTAGAGACCCAGTACTTC CASSQDRASGGLETQYF
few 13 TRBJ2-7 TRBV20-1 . TGCAGTGCTAACCTAGGAAGATTTGGCGAGCAGTACTTC CSANLGRFGEQYF
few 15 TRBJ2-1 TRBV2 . TGTGCCAGCAGTGAGTCGTGGACAGCCTACAATGAGCAGTTCTTC CASSESWTAYNEQFF
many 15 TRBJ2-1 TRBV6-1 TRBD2 TGTGCCAGCAGTTCCGGGGGACTAGCGGGAAATGAGCAGTTCTTC CASSSGGLAGNEQFF
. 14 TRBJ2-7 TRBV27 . TGTGCCAGCAGTCCCTCCGGGGGCGGGTACGAGCAGTACTTC CASSPSGGGYEQYF
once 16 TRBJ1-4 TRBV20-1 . TGCAGTGCTAGAGATCCACTAACGGTTCCAGGTGAAAAACTGTTTTTT CSARDPLTVPGEKLFF
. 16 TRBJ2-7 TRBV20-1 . TGCAGTGCTAAGTACAGGGACCGCGTTAGTCACTACGAGCAGTACTTC CSAKYRDRVSHYEQYF
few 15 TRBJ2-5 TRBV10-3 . TGTGCCATCAGGAAAGACCCGGTGGGGTCAGAGACCCAGTACTTC CAIRKDPVGSETQYF
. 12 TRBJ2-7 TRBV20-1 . TGCAGTGCCTCGGGTTCTGTCCACGAGCAGTACTTC CSASGSVHEQYF
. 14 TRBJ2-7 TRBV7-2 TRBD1 TGTGCCAGCAGCTCTCGACAGGGTTCCCACGAGCAGTACTTC CASSSRQGSHEQYF
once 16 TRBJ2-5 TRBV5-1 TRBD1 TGCGCCAGCAGCTTGGCCAAGGGACAGGGTCAAGAGACCCAGTACTTC CASSLAKGQGQETQYF
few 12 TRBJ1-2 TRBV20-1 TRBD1 TGCAGTGCCCTCGGGACAGGGGATGGCTACACCTTC CSALGTGDGYTF
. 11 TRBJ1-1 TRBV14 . TGTGCCAGCACTCACAGCCTTGAAGCTTTCTTT CASTHSLEAFF
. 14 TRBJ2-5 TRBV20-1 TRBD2 TGCAGTGCGGTACTAGCGGGAGTCGAAGAGACCCAGTACTTC CSAVLAGVEETQYF
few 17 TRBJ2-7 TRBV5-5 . TGTGCCAGCAGCCGCGCTATGCAAACAGGGATCCCCTACGAGCAGTACTTC CASSRAMQTGIPYEQYF
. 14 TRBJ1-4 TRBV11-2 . TGTGCCAGCAGCGCGACGGGGGCAGTTGAAAAACTGTTTTTT CASSATGAVEKLFF
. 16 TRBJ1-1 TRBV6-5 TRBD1 TGTGCCAGCAGTTTACACGCCTCGACAGGGATCACTGAAGCTTTCTTT CASSLHASTGITEAFF
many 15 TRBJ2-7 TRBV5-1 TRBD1 TGCGCCAGCAGCGAGACAGGGCGTTCCTCCTACGAGCAGTACTTC CASSETGRSSYEQYF
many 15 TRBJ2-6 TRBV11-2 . TGTGCCAGCAGCCCTCGGAACTCTGGGGCCAACGTCCTGACTTTC CASSPRNSGANVLTF
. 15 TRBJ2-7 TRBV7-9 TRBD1 TGTGCCAGCAGCTCGCGGGACAGGCTTAGCTACGAGCAGTACTTC CASSSRDRLSYEQYF
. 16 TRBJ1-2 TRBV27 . TGTGCCAGCAGTTTATTGGCAGGAGCGTCTAACTATGGCTACACCTTC CASSLLAGASNYGYTF
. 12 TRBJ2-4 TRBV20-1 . TGCAGTGCTAGAGTCGACGGAAACATTCAGTACTTC CSARVDGNIQYF
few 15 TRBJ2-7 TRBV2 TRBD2 TGTGCCAGCAGTGAATCGAGCGGGAGTTGGTACGAGCAGTACTTC CASSESSGSWYEQYF
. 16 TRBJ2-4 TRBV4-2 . TGTGCCAGCAGCCAAGCAGGGGCTCTAGCCAAAAACATTCAGTACTTC CASSQAGALAKNIQYF